This TCR beta chain comes out of a study of blood T cells in healthy people across ages. This clonotype was recorded a few times. Primed by a sample-barcoded 5' primer and a J-beta primer mix, a second PCR proceeded for 7 to 11 cycles. TCRdb processed the 5' RACE reads anew with MiXCR; each CDR3 protein has one entry. The data hold under 2 million distinct CDR3 sequences, with about 32% observed a single time. Sequenced sample: blood. The origin of this receptor is a woman in her 30s in good health.

This chain's CDR3 is CASSLGGEPGDGYTF. The CDR3 region has the DNA TGTGCCAGCAGCTTGGGGGGAGAGCCCGGAGATGGCTACACCTTC. The chain employs TRBV5-6 and TRBJ1-2, with D unresolved. This CDR3 comprises 15 residues. Trimming removed 0 bases at V and 6 bases at J, with 15 bases between. CDR1 is SGHDT, CDR2 YYEEEE, per germline.